The entry that follows covers one TCR beta chain sequence. Per germline, CDR1 SQVTM and CDR2 ANQGSEA. The J segment lost 0 bases and the V segment lost 1 base, leaving 12 bases of the junction unmatched. CDR3 size: 18 residues. The data are from a study of blood T cell repertoires in COVID-19. Original methodology: How many nucleated cells were present was estimated from reference gene primer amplification. Sequencing used immunoSEQ multiplex PCR; TCRdb keeps in-frame clones, though not all of them. V and J calls plus clone size are reproduced from that table; the DNA served to infer D and trimming. Of just over 300,000 clones in the sample, about 90% were seen once. Participants came from around 25 US areas, aged roughly 18 to 95 years. Clinical history reported by participants formed the basis on which cohorts were assigned.

Sample: PBMCs or T cells enriched from blood (not recorded which). The source is a woman between 18 and 29 years old with acute COVID-19. The chain carries TRBV29-1 and TRBJ2-1, with TRBD2 identical over 7 bases. CDR3 sequence (DNA): TGCAGCGTTGAAGGGTCTACTACTAGCGACGACTCCTACAATGAGCAGTTCTTC. This encodes CSVEGSTTSDDSYNEQFF.